The next 20 T cell receptor beta chains were all read from a single sample in a study of blood T cell repertoires in COVID-19. This table comes from immunoSEQ multiplex PCR, and its TCRdb copy is limited to in-frame clones, with some not included. The data show 77,000 or so clones, under 80% seen once. Sequencing input: peripheral blood. Receptor source: an elderly woman with active or convalescent COVID-19.

This chain joins TRBV19 and TRBJ1-5, with a weak D call TRBD1 (6 bases). CDR3 length: 15 amino acids. Germline values: CDR1 LNHDA, CDR2 SQIVND (reference sequence). The V gene lost 3 bases and the J gene lost 2 bases, with 11 bases spanning the gap. The CDR3 coding sequence is TGTGCCAGTAGTATCGCCAGGGGAGGCAATCAGCCCCAGCATTTT. The encoded protein is CASSIARGGNQPQHF.

The J gene is TRBJ2-7, the V gene TRBV12-3 or TRBV12-4, with 7 bases fitting TRBD2. The CDR3 runs to 13 residues. After removal of 1 base from V and 3 bases from J, the junction contained 0 bases not matched to a gene. CDR3 sequence (DNA): TGTGCCAGCAGTTTAGAGCGGGGCTACGAGCAGTACTTC. This sequence encodes CASSLERGYEQYF.

The rearrangement uses TRBV7-6 and TRBJ2-1, with TRBD1 identical over 7 bases. J was trimmed by 4 bases and V by 5 bases; bases with no gene match: 8. The CDR3 is 15 residues long. CDR1 is SGHVS, CDR2 FNYEAQ, per germline. The CDR3 loop reads CASSRGGQTYNEQFF. The CDR3 DNA follows: TGTGCCAGCAGCCGTGGGGGACAGACTTACAATGAGCAGTTCTTC.

The table lists this clone with many counts. The gene calls are TRBV29-1 and TRBJ2-7; D is unresolved. CDR1 SQVTM and CDR2 ANQGSEA come from the germline V gene. The CDR3 is 12 amino acids. V was cut by 4 bases and J by 2 bases, with 9 bases left in between. In nucleotides, the CDR3 is TGCAGCGTTGGTGAAGAGACCTACGAGCAGTACTTC. Protein sequence: CSVGEETYEQYF.

This clone occurred once. V is TRBV7-2 and J is TRBJ2-1, with a tentative D call TRBD2 (7 bases). The CDR3 is 14 residues long. V was shortened by 1 base and J by 9 bases, with 13 bases between the two germline ends. The germline gives CDR1 SGHTA, CDR2 FQGNSA. CDR3 DNA: TGTGCCAGCAGCTTAGAGGGGGGGCCTGGTGAGCAGTTCTTC. Residues: CASSLEGGPGEQFF.

The rearrangement links TRBV5-4 to TRBJ1-4; D call uncertain. Germline V gene data show CDR1 as SGHNT and CDR2 as YYREEE (reference sequence). The CDR3 totals 14 residues. V was cut by 0 bases and J by 3 bases, with 6 bases left in between. CDR3 loop: CASSLDSSNEKLFF. Written as DNA, the CDR3 is TGTGCCAGCAGCTTGGACAGTTCTAATGAAAAACTGTTTTTT.

The sample holds a few counts of this clone. The chain is built from TRBV4-3 and TRBJ1-4, with 9 bases fitting TRBD1. Germline-derived CDR1 and CDR2 are LGHNA and YSLEER. With V trimmed by 1 base and J by 7 bases, 10 bases remained unmatched. This CDR3 is 17 amino acids long. The CDR3 DNA follows: TGCGCCAGCAGCCAAGGATTACCGGGACAGGGTGGTGAAAAACTGTTTTTT. It is translated as CASSQGLPGQGGEKLFF.

The genes are TRBV6-6 and TRBJ2-1; D is perhaps TRBD2 (5 bases). The CDR3 sequence is 14 residues long. V was trimmed by 6 bases and J by 6 bases, leaving 15 bases between them. Per germline, CDR1 MNHNY and CDR2 SVGAGI (reference sequence). The CDR3 spells CASRNVETINEQFF. In DNA, the CDR3 is TGTGCCAGCAGAAATGTTGAGACTATCAATGAGCAGTTCTTC.

V and J are TRBV5-1 and TRBJ1-1; 9 bases are shared with TRBD1. Losses at the gene ends were 4 bases for V and 4 bases for J; bases not matched to a gene: 5. The CDR3 covers 14 residues. Germline assignment: CDR1 SGHRS and CDR2 YFSETQ. The CDR3 sequence is CASSDRGDGTEAFF. CDR3 nucleotide sequence: TGCGCCAGCAGCGACAGGGGGGACGGCACTGAAGCTTTCTTT.

The V gene is TRBV29-1, the J gene TRBJ1-2; 11 nucleotides align to TRBD1. This CDR3 contains 16 residues. V was clipped by 4 bases and J by 8 bases; unmatched bases: 15. Germline V lookup: CDR1 SQVTM, CDR2 ANQGSEA. CDR3 DNA: TGCAGCGTTGCGGTTACTGGACAGGGGGCTTCTCGGGGCTACACCTTC. As protein: CSVAVTGQGASRGYTF.

The chain is built from TRBV15 and TRBJ1-5, with no clear D. The germline CDR1 and CDR2 sequences are LNHNV and YYDKDF (reference sequence). Deletions cut 8 bases from V and 7 bases from J, with 12 bases between. This CDR3 has 12 residues. The CDR3 here is CATHSPIQPQHF. The CDR3 bases are TGTGCCACCCACAGCCCTATACAGCCCCAGCATTTT.

This clone was picked up one time. The J gene is TRBJ2-2, the V gene TRBV7-3; 10 bases map to TRBD1. V dropped 5 bases and J dropped 6; count of bases not matched to a gene: 9. Germline V gene lookup returns CDR1 SGHTA and CDR2 FQGTGA. The CDR3 covers 16 residues. The CDR3 is CASSPLGTGEAGELFF. CDR3 nucleotides: TGTGCCAGCAGCCCCCTGGGGACAGGGGAGGCCGGGGAGCTGTTTTTT.

The V call is TRBV24-1, the J call TRBJ1-2; weak D call: TRBD1 (5 bases). The CDR3 length is 11 residues. V was shortened by 5 bases and J by 5 bases, with 5 bases between the two germline ends. Looked up from germline, CDR1 is KGHDR and CDR2 is SFDVKD. The CDR3 region has the DNA TGTGCCACCAGTGCAGGGTATGGCTACACCTTC. Protein product: CATSAGYGYTF.

The genes are TRBV28 and TRBJ2-7; TRBD1 agrees at 8 bases. Per germline, CDR1 MDHEN and CDR2 SYDVKM. CDR3 length: 16 residues. The junction had 17 bases not matched to a gene; V was cut back by 6 bases and J by 7 bases. This CDR3 reads CASRPSTGVFATEQYF. CDR3 in DNA: TGTGCCAGCAGACCTTCGACAGGGGTTTTTGCCACGGAGCAGTACTTC.

The chain couples TRBV6-5 to TRBJ1-1; weak D call: TRBD1 (6 bases). CDR1 is MNHEY, CDR2 SVGAGI, per germline. The ends were cut back, 8 bases at V and 11 bases at J, with 21 bases in the middle. The CDR3 has 13 amino acids. In DNA, the CDR3 is TGTGCCAGCCGCGCTGACAGAGTAAGGGGGGCTTTCTTT. Translated, it gives CASRADRVRGAFF.

The chain links TRBV5-1 to TRBJ1-4, with 8 bases identical to TRBD1. The V gene's germline CDR1 is SGHRS and CDR2 YFSETQ. The CDR3 consists of 14 residues. The V and J ends lost 0 bases and 5 bases, in that order; junction bases with no gene match: 0. The CDR3: CASSLDRGNEKLFF. Written as DNA, the CDR3 is TGCGCCAGCAGCTTGGACAGGGGGAATGAAAAACTGTTTTTT.

The V gene is TRBV7-9, the J gene TRBJ2-5; 7 nucleotides match TRBD1. Trimming took 5 bases from V and 6 from J; bases not matched to a gene: 9. The CDR3 loop spans 14 amino acids. Germline V lookup: CDR1 SEHNR, CDR2 FQNEAQ (reference sequence). CDR3 residues: CASSPGQALQTQYF. In nucleotides, the CDR3 is TGTGCCAGCAGCCCAGGACAGGCTCTTCAGACCCAGTACTTC.

The gene calls are TRBV7-9 and TRBJ2-7; 7 positions agree with TRBD1. This CDR3 is built from 13 residues. Germline CDR1 and CDR2: SEHNR and FQNEAQ (reference sequence). The V gene end was trimmed by 5 bases and the J gene end by 3 bases; junction bases not matched to a gene: 4. The DNA of the CDR3 is TGTGCCAGCAGCGCCCGACAGGGCTACGAGCAGTACTTC. This gives the protein CASSARQGYEQYF.

This clone was recorded only once. The chain carries TRBV2 and TRBJ2-1; TRBD1 is a possible D gene (5 bases). CDR3 size: 13 residues. V was shortened by 1 base and J by 5 bases, with 6 bases between the two germline ends. CDR1 and CDR2 (germline): SNHLY, FYNNEI. The CDR3 nucleotides read TGTGCCAGCAGTGAAGGACAGAACAATGAGCAGTTCTTC. Translation: CASSEGQNNEQFF. The full variable domain, with the rest looked up from reference TRBV2 and TRBJ2-1, is EPEVTQTPSHQVTQMGQEVILRCVPISNHLYFYWYRQILGQKVEFLVSFYNNEISEKSEIFDDQFSVERPDGSNFTLKIRSTKLEDSAMYFCASSEGQNNEQFFGPGTRLTVL.

This rearrangement joins TRBV7-3 to TRBJ2-3; 11 nucleotides agree with TRBD2. The CDR3 consists of 16 residues. Germline V CDR1 and CDR2: SGHTA, FQGTGA. V was clipped by 5 bases and J by 6 bases; unmatched bases: 10. CDR3 DNA: TGTGCCAGCAGCAGATTAGCGGGGGGGCTACTGGATACGCAGTATTTT. It yields the protein CASSRLAGGLLDTQYF.